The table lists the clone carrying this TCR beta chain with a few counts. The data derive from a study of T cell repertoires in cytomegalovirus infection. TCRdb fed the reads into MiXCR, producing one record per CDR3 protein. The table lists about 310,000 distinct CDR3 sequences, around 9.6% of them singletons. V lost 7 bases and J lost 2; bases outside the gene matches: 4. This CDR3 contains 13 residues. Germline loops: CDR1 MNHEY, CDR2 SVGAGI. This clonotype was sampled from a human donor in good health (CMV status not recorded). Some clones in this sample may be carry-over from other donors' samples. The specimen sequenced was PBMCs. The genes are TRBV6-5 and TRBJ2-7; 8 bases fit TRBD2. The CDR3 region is CASKRGPTYEQYF. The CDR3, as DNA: TGTGCCAGCAAGCGGGGGCCCACCTACGAGCAGTACTTC.